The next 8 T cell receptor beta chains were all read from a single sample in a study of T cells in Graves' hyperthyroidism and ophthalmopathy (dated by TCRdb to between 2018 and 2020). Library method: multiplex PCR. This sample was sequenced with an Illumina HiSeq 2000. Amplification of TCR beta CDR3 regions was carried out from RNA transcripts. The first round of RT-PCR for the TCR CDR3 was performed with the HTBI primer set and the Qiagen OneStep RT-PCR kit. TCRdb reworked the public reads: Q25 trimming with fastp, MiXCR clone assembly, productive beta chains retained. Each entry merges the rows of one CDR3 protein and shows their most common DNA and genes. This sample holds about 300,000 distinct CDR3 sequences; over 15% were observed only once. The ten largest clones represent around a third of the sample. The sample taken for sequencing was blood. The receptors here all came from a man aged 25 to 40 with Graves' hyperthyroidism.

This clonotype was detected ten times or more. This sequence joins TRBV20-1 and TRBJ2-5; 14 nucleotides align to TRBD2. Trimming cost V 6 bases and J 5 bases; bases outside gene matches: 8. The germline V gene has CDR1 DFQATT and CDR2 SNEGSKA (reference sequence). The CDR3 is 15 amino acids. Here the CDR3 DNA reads TGCAGTGCCTCACCCGGGACTAGCGGGAGTGAGACCCAGTACTTC. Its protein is CSASPGTSGSETQYF.

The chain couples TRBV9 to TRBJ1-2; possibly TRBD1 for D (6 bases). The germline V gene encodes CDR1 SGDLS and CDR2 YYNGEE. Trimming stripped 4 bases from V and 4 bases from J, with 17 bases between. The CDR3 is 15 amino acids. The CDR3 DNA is TGTGCCAGCAGCAACAGGGACGGTAACCTCTATGGCTACACCTTC. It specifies CASSNRDGNLYGYTF. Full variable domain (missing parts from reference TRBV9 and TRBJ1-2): DSGVTQTPKHLITATGQRVTLRCSPRSGDLSVYWYQQSLDQGLQFLIQYYNGEERAKGNILERFSAQQFPDLHSELNLSSLELGDSALYFCASSNRDGNLYGYTFGSGTRLTVV.

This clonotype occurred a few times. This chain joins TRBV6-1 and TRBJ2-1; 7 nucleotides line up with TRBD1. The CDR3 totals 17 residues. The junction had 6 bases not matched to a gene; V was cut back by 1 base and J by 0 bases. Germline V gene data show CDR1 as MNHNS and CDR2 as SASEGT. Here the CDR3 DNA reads TGTGCCAGCAGTGAAGGGAGGACAGGCCGCTCCTACAATGAGCAGTTCTTC. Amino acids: CASSEGRTGRSYNEQFF.

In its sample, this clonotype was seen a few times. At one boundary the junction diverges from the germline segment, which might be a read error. CDR3 DNA sequence: TGTGCCAGCAGTTCGGACAGGGGGTTGGGAAACACCGTATATTTT. This encodes CASSSDRGLGNTVYF. The J gene is TRBJ1-3, the V gene TRBV2; TRBD1 matches at 10 bases. The CDR3 covers 15 residues. The germline V gene has CDR1 SNHLY and CDR2 FYNNEI.

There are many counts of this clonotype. CDR3 in amino acids: CASRPSPGNTGELFF. The CDR3 coding sequence is TGTGCCAGCCGTCCGTCTCCGGGGAACACCGGGGAGCTGTTTTTT. The chain couples TRBV12-3 or TRBV12-4 to TRBJ2-2; D remains unclear. This CDR3 is built from 15 residues. V lost 8 bases to trimming and J lost 1 base, with 14 bases between them.

The CDR3 region has the DNA TGTGCCAGCAGTTACGATAACGAGCAGTACTTC. Its protein product is CASSYDNEQYF. V usage is TRBV6-6 and J usage is TRBJ2-7; D is unresolved. Trimming removed 2 bases at V and 5 bases at J, with 4 bases between. From germline, CDR1 is MNHNY and CDR2 SVGAGI (reference sequence). This CDR3 contains 11 residues.

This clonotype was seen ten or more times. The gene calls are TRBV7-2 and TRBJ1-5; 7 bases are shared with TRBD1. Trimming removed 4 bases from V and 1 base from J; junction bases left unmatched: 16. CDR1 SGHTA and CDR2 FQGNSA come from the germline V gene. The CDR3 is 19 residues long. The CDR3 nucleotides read TGTGCCAGCAGCTCCACGGGGACCACAGGGGCTGTAAGCAATCAGCCCCAGCATTTT. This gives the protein CASSSTGTTGAVSNQPQHF.

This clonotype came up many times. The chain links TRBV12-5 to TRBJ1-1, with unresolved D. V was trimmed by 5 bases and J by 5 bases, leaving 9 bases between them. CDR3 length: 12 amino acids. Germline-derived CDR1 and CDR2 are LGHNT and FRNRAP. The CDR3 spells CASGVEGTEAFF. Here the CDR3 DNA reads TGTGCTAGTGGTGTCGAAGGAACTGAAGCTTTCTTT.